This T cell receptor (beta chain) was obtained from a study of T-cell reconstitution after alpha-beta-depleted transplantation in children. Unique molecular identifiers were used in preparing the TCRbeta library. TCRdb redid the calling of the PCR reads with MiXCR, one entry per CDR3 protein. This table holds some 490,000 distinct CDR3 sequences, 12% found once. Concerning this clonotype itself: The germline gene is not matched at one end of the junction; a read error may be the cause.

The CDR3 runs to 16 residues. The V gene's germline CDR1 is SGHDN and CDR2 FVKESK. This sequence was found in a human donor who donated a stem cell graft to a child with combined immunodeficiency. Source: PBMCs from the stem cell graft donor, taken from the stem cell graft. The genes are TRBV14 and TRBJ2-6, with D unclear. The CDR3 DNA reads TGTGCCAGCAGCCAAGATCCGGGCTCTAGGGCCAACGTCCTGACTTTC. Amino acids: CASSQDPGSRANVLTF.